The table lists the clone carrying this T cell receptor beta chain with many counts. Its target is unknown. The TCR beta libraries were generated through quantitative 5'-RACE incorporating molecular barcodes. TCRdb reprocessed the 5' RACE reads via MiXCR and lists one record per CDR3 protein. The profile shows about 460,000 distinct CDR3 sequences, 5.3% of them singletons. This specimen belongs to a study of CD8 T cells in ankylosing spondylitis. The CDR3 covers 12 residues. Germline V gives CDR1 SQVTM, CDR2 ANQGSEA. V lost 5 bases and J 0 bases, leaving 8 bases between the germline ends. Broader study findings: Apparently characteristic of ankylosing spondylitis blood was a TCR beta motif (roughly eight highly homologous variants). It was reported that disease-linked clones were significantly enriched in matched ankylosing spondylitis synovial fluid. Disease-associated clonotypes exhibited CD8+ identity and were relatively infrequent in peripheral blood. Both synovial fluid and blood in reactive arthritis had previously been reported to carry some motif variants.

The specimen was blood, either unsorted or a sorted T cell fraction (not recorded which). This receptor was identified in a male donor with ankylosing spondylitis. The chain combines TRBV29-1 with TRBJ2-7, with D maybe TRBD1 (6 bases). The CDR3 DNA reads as TGCAGCGTTTGGGACAACTCCTACGAGCAGTACTTC. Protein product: CSVWDNSYEQYF.